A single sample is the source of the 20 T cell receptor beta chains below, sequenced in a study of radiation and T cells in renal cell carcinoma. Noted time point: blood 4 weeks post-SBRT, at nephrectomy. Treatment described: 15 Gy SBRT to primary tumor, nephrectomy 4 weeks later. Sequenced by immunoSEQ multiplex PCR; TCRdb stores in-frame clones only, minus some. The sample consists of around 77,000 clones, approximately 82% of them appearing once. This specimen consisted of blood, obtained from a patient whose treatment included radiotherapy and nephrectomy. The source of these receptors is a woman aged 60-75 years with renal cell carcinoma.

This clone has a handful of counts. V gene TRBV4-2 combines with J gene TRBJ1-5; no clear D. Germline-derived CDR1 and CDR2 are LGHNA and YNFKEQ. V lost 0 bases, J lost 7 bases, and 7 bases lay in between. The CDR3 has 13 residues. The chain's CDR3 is CASSQDLNQPQHF. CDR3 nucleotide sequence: TGTGCCAGCAGCCAAGATCTGAACCAGCCCCAGCATTTT.

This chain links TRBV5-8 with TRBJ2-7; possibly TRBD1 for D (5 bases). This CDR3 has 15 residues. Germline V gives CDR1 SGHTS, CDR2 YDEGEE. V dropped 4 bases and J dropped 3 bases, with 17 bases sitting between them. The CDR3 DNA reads TGTGCCAGCAGCCGCCTCAGGGTAGGAATCTACGAGCAGTACTTC. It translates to CASSRLRVGIYEQYF.

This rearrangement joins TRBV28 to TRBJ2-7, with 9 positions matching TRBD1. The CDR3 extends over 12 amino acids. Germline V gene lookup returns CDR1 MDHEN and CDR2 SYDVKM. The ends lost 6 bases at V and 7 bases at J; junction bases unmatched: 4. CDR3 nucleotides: TGTGCCAGCAGGGGGGACAGGGAAGAGCAGTACTTC. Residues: CASRGDREEQYF.

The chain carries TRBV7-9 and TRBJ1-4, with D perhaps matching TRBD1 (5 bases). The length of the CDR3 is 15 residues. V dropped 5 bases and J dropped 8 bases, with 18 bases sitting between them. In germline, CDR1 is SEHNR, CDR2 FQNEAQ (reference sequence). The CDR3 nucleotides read TGTGCCAGCAGCCTACAAAGGGGCGCGGGGGAAAAACTGTTTTTT. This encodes CASSLQRGAGEKLFF.

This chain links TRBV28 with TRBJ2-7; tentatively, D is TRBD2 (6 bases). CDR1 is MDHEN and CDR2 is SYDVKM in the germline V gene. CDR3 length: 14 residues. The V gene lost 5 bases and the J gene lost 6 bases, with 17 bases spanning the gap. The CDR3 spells CASSIQGGWGEQYF. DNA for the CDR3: TGTGCCAGCAGTATTCAGGGAGGATGGGGCGAGCAGTACTTC.

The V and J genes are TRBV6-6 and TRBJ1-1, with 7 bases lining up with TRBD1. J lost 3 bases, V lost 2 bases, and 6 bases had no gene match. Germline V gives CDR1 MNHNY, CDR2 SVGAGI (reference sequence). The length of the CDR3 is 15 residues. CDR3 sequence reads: CASSYPTGRDTEAFF. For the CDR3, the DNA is TGTGCCAGCAGTTACCCGACAGGGAGGGACACTGAAGCTTTCTTT.

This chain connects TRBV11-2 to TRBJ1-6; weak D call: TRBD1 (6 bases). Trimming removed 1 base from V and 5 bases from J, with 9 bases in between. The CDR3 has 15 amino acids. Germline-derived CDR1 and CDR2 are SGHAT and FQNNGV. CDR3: CASSLGTANNSPLHF. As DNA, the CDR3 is TGTGCCAGCAGCTTAGGGACAGCAAATAATTCACCCCTCCACTTT.

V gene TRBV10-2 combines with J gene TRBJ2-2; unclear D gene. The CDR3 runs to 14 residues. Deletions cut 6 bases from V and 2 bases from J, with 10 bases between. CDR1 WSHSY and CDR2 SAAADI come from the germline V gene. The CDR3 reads CASRLGFNTGELFF. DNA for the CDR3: TGCGCCAGCAGGTTGGGGTTTAACACCGGGGAGCTGTTTTTT.

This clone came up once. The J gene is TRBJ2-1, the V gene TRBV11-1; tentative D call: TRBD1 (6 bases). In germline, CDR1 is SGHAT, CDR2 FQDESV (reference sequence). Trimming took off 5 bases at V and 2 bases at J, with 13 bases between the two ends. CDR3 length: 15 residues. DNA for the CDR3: TGTGCCAGCAGCCGGAGTGGACAGACCTACAATGAGCAGTTCTTC. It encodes CASSRSGQTYNEQFF.

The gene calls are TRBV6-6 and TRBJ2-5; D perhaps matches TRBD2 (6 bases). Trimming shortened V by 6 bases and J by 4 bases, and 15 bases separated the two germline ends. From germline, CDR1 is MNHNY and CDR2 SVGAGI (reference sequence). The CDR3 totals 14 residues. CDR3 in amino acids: CASSTPGGGETQYF. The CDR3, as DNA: TGTGCCAGCAGCACGCCCGGGGGAGGAGAGACCCAGTACTTC.

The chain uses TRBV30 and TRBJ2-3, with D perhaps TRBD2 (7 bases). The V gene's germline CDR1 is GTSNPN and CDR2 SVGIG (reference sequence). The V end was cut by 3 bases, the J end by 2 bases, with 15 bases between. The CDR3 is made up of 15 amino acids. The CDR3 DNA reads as TGTGCCTGGAGCCGGTGGGGGGGGCTCACAGATACGCAGTATTTT. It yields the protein CAWSRWGGLTDTQYF.

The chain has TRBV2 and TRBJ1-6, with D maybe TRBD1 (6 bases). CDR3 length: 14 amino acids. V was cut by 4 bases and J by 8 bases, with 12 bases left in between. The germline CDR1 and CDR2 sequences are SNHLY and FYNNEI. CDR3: CASSGQGNDSPLHF. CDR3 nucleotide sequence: TGTGCCAGCAGTGGGCAGGGGAACGATTCACCCCTCCACTTT.

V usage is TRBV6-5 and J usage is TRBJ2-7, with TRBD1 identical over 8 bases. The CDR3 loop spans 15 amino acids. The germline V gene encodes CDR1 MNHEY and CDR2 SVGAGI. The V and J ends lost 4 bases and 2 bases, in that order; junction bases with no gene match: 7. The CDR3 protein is CASSSWTGWAYEQYF. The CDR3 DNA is TGTGCCAGCAGTTCTTGGACAGGGTGGGCCTACGAGCAGTACTTC.

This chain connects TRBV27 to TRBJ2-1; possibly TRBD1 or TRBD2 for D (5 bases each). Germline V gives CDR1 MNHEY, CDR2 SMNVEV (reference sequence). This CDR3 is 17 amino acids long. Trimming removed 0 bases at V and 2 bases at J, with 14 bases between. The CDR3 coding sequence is TGTGCCAGCAGTTTATCGTGGGACGGGGCGGCCTACAATGAGCAGTTCTTC. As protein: CASSLSWDGAAYNEQFF.

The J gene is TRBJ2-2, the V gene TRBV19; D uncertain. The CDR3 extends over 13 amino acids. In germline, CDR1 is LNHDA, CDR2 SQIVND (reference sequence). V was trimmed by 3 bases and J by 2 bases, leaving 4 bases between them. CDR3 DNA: TGTGCCAGTAGTATTGGTAACACCGGGGAGCTGTTTTTT. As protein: CASSIGNTGELFF.

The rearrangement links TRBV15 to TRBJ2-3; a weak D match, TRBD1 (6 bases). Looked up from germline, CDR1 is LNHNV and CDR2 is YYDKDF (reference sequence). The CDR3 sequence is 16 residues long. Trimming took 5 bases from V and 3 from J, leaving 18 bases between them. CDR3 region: CATSFPLGRGTDTQYF. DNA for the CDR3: TGTGCCACCAGCTTTCCCCTCGGCAGGGGAACAGATACGCAGTATTTT.

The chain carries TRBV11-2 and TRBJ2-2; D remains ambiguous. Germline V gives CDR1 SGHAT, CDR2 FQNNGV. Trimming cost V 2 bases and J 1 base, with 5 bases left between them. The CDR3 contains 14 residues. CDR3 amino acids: CASSLRVNTGELFF. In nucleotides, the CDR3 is TGTGCCAGCAGCTTACGAGTGAACACCGGGGAGCTGTTTTTT.

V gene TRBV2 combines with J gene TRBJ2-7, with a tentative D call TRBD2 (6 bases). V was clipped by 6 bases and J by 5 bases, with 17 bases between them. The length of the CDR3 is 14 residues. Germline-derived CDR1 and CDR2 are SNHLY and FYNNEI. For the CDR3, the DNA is TGTGCCAGCAGGTGGCGGGATGGGAGTAACGAGCAGTACTTC. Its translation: CASRWRDGSNEQYF.

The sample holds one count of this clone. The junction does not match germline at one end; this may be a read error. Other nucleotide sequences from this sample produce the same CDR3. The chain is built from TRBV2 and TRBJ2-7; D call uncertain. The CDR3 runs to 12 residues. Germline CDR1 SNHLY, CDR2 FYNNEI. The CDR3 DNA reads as TGCGCCAGCAGTCGCGAGGCGTACGAGCAGTACTTC. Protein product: CASSREAYEQYF. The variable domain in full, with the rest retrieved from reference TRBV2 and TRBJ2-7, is EPEVTQTPSHQVTQMGQEVILRCVPISNHLYFYWYRQILGQKVEFLVSFYNNEISEKSEIFDDQFSVERPDGSNFTLKIRSTKLEDSAMYFCASSREAYEQYFGPGTRLTVT.

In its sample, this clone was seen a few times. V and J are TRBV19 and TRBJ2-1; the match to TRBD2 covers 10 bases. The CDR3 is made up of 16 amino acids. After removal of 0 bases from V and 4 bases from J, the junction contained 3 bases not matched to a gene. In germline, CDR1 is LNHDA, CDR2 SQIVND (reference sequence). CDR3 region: CASSIELAGSYNEQFF. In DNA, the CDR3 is TGTGCCAGTAGTATAGAACTAGCGGGGTCATACAATGAGCAGTTCTTC.